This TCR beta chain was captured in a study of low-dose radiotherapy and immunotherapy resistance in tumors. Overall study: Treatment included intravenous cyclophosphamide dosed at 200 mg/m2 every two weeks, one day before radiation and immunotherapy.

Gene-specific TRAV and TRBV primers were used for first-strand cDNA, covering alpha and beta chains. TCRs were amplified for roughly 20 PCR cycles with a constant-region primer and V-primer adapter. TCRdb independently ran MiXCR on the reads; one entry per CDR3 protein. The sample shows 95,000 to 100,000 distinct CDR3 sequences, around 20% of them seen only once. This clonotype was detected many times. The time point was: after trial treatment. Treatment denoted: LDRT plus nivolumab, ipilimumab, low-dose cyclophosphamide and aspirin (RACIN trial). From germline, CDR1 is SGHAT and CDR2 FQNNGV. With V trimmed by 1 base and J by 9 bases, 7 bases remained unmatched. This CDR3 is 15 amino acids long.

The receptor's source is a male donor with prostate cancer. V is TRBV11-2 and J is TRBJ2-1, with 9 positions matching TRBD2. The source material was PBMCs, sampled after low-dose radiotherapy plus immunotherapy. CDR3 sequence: CASSLVAGGPREQFF. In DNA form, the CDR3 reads TGTGCCAGCAGCTTAGTCGCGGGGGGGCCTCGTGAGCAGTTCTTC.